These 8 T cell receptor beta chains share one sample of origin, sequenced in a study of T-cell reconstitution after alpha-beta-depleted transplantation in children. Library preparation (for TCRbeta) was performed with unique molecular identifiers. Via MiXCR, TCRdb re-called the PCR reads, giving one row per CDR3 protein. The sample lists about 150,000 distinct CDR3 sequences; around 10% were seen once. The sequenced sample was PBMCs, obtained before TCRalphabeta/CD19-depleted stem cell transplant. The receptors were gathered from a boy aged 2-9 years with acute myeloid leukemia, due to receive a stem cell transplant.

This clonotype occurred many times. The V call is TRBV15, the J call TRBJ2-7, with TRBD2 matching 7 bases. The CDR3 loop spans 14 amino acids. The germline V gene encodes CDR1 LNHNV and CDR2 YYDKDF (reference sequence). The V gene end was trimmed by 3 bases and the J gene end by 5 bases; junction bases not matched to a gene: 7. This CDR3 is CATSRGLYTDEQYF. The CDR3 DNA follows: TGTGCCACCAGCAGGGGACTATACACGGACGAGCAGTACTTC.

This clonotype was detected many times. This rearrangement joins TRBV9 to TRBJ1-2, with D possibly being TRBD1 (5 bases). Germline CDR1 SGDLS, CDR2 YYNGEE. V dropped 3 bases and J dropped 6 bases, with 15 bases sitting between them. The length of the CDR3 is 14 residues. CDR3 sequence: CASSGIGGGDGYTF. In nucleotides, the CDR3 is TGTGCCAGCAGCGGTATCGGGGGAGGCGATGGCTACACCTTC.

This clonotype has at least ten counts. V usage is TRBV12-3 or TRBV12-4 and J usage is TRBJ1-5, with 7 positions matching TRBD1. Losses at the gene ends were 6 bases for V and 3 bases for J; bases not matched to a gene: 11. The CDR3 runs to 16 residues. The CDR3 DNA reads as TGTGCCAGCAGGCCACAGGGGAGGGGGAACAATCAGCCCCAGCATTTT. Its protein is CASRPQGRGNNQPQHF.

In this sample, this clonotype turned up many times. The V and J genes are TRBV6-5 and TRBJ1-3, with a weak D call TRBD1 (6 bases). Trimming left V 3 bases short and J 4 bases short, with 13 bases between. This CDR3 is built from 15 residues. CDR1 and CDR2 (germline): MNHEY, SVGAGI. This CDR3 reads CASSYSGGSGNTIYF. CDR3 in DNA: TGTGCCAGCAGTTATAGCGGGGGCTCGGGAAACACCATATATTTT.

This clonotype was counted many times. J is TRBJ2-7 and V is TRBV6-2 or TRBV6-3, with TRBD1 identical over 7 bases. Trimming removed 2 bases from V and 3 bases from J; junction bases left unmatched: 10. From germline, CDR1 is MNHEY and CDR2 SVGEGT. The CDR3 is 16 amino acids. The CDR3 spells CASSYRETGIGYEQYF. The CDR3 DNA reads as TGTGCCAGCAGTTACCGAGAGACAGGGATTGGCTACGAGCAGTACTTC.

This clonotype appeared many times. V and J are TRBV9 and TRBJ2-3; D ambiguous. This CDR3 contains 15 residues. CDR1 and CDR2 from the germline V gene are SGDLS and YYNGEE. Trimming removed 0 bases from V and 2 bases from J, with 10 bases in between. CDR3 residues: CASSVVGTTTDTQYF. In DNA form, the CDR3 reads TGTGCCAGCAGCGTAGTGGGTACCACCACAGATACGCAGTATTTT.

This chain links TRBV10-3 with TRBJ2-1; unclear D gene. Trimming stripped 6 bases from V and 8 bases from J, with 17 bases between. Per germline, CDR1 ENHRY and CDR2 SYGVKD. The CDR3 is 14 amino acids. CDR3 loop: CAISSPLYGYEQFF. The CDR3 nucleotides read TGTGCCATCAGCTCCCCCCTTTATGGCTATGAGCAGTTCTTC.

This clonotype was seen ten or more times. This chain joins TRBV4-1 and TRBJ2-3; 8 nucleotides agree with TRBD1. The CDR3 runs 13 residues. The junction had 4 bases not matched to a gene; V was cut back by 11 bases and J by 0 bases. Germline values: CDR1 MGHRA, CDR2 YSYEKL. CDR3 DNA sequence: TGCGCCGGCGGGACAGGTAGCACAGATACGCAGTATTTT. Protein product: CAGGTGSTDTQYF.